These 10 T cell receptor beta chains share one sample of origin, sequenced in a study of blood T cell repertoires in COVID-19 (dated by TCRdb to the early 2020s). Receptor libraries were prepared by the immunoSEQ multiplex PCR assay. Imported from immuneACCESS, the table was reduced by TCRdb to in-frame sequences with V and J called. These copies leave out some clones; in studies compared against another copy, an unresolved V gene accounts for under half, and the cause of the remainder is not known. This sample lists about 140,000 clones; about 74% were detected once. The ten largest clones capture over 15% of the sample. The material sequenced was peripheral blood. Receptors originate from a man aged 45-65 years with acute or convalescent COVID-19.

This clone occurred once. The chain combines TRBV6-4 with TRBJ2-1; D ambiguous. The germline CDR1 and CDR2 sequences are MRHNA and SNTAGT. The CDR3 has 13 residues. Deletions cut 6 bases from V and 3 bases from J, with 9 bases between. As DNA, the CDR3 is TGTGCCAGCAGCATAACACGCTACAATGAGCAGTTCTTC. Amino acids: CASSITRYNEQFF.

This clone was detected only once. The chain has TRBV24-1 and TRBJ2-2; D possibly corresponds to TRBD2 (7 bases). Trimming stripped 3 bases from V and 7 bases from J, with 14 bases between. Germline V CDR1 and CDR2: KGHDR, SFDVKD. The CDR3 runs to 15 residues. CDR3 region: CATSDAGAADGELFF. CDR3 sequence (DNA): TGTGCCACCAGTGATGCGGGGGCGGCGGACGGGGAGCTGTTTTTT.

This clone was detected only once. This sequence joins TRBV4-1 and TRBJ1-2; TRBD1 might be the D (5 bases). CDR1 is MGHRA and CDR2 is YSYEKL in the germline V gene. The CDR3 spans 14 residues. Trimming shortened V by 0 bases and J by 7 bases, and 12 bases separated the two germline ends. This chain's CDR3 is CASSQEAGILGYTF. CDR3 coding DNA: TGCGCCAGCAGCCAAGAGGCAGGGATCCTTGGCTACACCTTC.

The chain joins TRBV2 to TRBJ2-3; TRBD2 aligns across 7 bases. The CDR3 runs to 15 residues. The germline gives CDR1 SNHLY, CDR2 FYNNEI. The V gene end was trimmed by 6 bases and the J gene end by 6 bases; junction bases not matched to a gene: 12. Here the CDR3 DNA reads TGTGCCAGCAGGGGGGGGGTAGCGAGCTTCGATACGCAGTATTTT. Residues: CASRGGVASFDTQYF. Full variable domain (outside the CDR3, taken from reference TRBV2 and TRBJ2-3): EPEVTQTPSHQVTQMGQEVILRCVPISNHLYFYWYRQILGQKVEFLVSFYNNEISEKSEIFDDQFSVERPDGSNFTLKIRSTKLEDSAMYFCASRGGVASFDTQYFGPGTRLTVL.

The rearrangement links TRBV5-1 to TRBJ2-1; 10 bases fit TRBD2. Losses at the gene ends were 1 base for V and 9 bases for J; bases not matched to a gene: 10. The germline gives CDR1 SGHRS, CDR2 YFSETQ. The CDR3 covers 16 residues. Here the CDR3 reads CASSLFERGGRAEQFF. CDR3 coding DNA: TGCGCCAGCAGCTTGTTTGAGCGGGGGGGCCGCGCTGAGCAGTTCTTC.

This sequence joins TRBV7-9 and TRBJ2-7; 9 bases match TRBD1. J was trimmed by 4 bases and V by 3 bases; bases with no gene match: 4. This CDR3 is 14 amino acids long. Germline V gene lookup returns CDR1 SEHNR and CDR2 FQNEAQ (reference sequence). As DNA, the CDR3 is TGTGCCAGCAGCTTTTGGACAGGGGTTTACGAGCAGTACGTC. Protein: CASSFWTGVYEQYV.

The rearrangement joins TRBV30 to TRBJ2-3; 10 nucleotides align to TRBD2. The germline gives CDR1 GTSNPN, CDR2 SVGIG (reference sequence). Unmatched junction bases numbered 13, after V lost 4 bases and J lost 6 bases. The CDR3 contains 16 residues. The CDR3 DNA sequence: TGTGCCTGGACCGACGGAGCGGGGGGGCCAGGGGATACGCAGTATTTT. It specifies CAWTDGAGGPGDTQYF. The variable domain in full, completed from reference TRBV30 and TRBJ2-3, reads SQTIHQWPATLVQPVGSPLSLECTVEGTSNPNLYWYRQAAGRGLQLLFYSVGIGQISSEVPQNLSASRPQDRQFILSSKKLLLSDSGFYLCAWTDGAGGPGDTQYFGPGTRLTVL.

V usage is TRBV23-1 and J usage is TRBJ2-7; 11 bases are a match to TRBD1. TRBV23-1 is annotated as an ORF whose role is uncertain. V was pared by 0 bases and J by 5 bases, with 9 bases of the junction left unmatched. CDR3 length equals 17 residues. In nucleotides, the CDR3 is TGCGCCAGCAGTCAATCGAGACGGGACAGGGGGGGGAACGAGCAGTACTTC. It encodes CASSQSRRDRGGNEQYF.

Written as DNA, the CDR3 is TGCAGCGTTGACGGACTAGCGGGGAATGAGCAGTTCTTC. It codes for CSVDGLAGNEQFF. The chain recombines TRBV29-1 with TRBJ2-1; 12 bases align to TRBD2. The length of the CDR3 is 13 residues. V gave up 3 bases and J gave up 7 bases; unmatched junction bases: 1. CDR1 and CDR2 (germline): SQVTM, ANQGSEA.

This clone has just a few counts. The CDR3 here is CASGLDPWRANYGYTF. The CDR3 region has the DNA TGTGCTAGTGGTTTGGACCCCTGGAGGGCTAACTATGGCTACACCTTC. The chain joins TRBV12-5 to TRBJ1-2; unclear D gene. V was shortened by 1 base and J by 0 bases, with 12 bases between the two germline ends. Per germline, CDR1 LGHNT and CDR2 FRNRAP. This CDR3 has 16 amino acids. The complete variable domain, with remaining parts taken from reference TRBV12-5 and TRBJ1-2, reads DARVTQTPRHKVTEMGQEVTMRCQPILGHNTVFWYRQTMMQGLELLAYFRNRAPLDDSGMPKDRFSAEMPDATLATLKIQPSEPRDSAVYFCASGLDPWRANYGYTFGSGTRLTVV.